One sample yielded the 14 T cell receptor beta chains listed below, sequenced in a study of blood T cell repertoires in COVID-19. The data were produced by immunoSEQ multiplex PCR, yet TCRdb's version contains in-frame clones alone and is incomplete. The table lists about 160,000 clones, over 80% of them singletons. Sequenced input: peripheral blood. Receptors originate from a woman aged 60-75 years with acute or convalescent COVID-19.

CDR3 nucleotides: TGTGCCAGCAGTGAAGGAGGGCGGAACACTGAAGCTTTCTTT. Residues: CASSEGGRNTEAFF. This sequence joins TRBV25-1 and TRBJ1-1; D is uncertain. CDR1 and CDR2 from the germline V gene are MGHDK and SYGVNS. The V end lost 2 bases, the J end lost 1 base, and 8 bases lay between the germline ends. The CDR3 is 14 residues long.

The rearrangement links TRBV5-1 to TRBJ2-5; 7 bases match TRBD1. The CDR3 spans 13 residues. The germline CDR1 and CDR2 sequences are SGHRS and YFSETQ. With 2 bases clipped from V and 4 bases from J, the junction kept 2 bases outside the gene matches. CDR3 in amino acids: CASSLGQVETQYF. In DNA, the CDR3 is TGCGCCAGCAGCTTAGGACAGGTAGAGACCCAGTACTTC.

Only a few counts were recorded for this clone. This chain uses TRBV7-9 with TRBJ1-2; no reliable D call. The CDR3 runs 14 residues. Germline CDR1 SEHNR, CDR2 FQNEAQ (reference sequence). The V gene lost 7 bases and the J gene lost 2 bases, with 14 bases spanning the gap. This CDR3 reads CASKTEYLNYGYTF. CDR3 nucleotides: TGTGCCAGCAAAACGGAGTACCTCAACTATGGCTACACCTTC.

DNA for the CDR3: TGTGCCAGCAGCTTTCGACAGGGGGCTAACTATGGCTACACCTTC. Protein: CASSFRQGANYGYTF. This rearrangement joins TRBV11-2 to TRBJ1-2; 9 nucleotides match TRBD1. The germline CDR1 and CDR2 sequences are SGHAT and FQNNGV. With 3 bases clipped from V and 0 bases from J, the junction kept 2 bases outside the gene matches. There are 15 residues in the CDR3.

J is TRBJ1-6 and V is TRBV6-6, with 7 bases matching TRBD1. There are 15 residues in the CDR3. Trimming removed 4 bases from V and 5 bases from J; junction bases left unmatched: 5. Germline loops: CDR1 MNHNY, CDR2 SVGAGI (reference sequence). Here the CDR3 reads CASSLRDRNNSPLHF. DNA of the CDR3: TGTGCCAGCAGTTTGAGGGACAGAAATAATTCACCCCTCCACTTT.

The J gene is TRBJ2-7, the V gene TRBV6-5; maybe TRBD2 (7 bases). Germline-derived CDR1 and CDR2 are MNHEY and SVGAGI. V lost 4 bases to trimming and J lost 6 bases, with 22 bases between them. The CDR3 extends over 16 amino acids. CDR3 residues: CASSSPPRGGAAEQYF. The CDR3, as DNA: TGTGCCAGCAGTTCTCCCCCAAGAGGGGGGGCTGCCGAGCAGTACTTC.

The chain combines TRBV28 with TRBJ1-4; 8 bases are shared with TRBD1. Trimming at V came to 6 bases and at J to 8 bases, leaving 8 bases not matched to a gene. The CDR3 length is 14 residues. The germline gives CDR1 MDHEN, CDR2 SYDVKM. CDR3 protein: CASRTRGQGEKLFF. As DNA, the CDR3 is TGTGCCAGCAGGACCAGGGGGCAGGGGGAAAAACTGTTTTTT.

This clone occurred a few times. The chain's CDR3 is CSFRDRTGYTF. In DNA, the CDR3 is TGCAGCTTCCGGGACAGAACTGGCTACACCTTC. The gene calls are TRBV29-1 and TRBJ1-2; 7 bases align to TRBD1. V shed 8 bases and J 7 bases; nucleotides not matched to a gene: 7. Looked up from germline, CDR1 is SQVTM and CDR2 is ANQGSEA. The CDR3 length is 11 residues.

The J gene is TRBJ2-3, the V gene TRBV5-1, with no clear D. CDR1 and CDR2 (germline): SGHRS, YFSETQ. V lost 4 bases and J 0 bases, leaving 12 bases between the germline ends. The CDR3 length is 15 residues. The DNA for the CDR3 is TGCGCCAGCAGCCTTGGCGGCGTTAGCACAGATACGCAGTATTTT. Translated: CASSLGGVSTDTQYF.

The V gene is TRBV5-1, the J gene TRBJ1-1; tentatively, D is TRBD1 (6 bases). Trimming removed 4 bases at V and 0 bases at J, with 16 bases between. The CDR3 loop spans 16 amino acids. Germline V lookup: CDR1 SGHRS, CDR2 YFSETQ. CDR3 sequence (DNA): TGCGCCAGCAGCACAGGACAGCTCAGTATGAACACTGAAGCTTTCTTT. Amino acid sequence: CASSTGQLSMNTEAFF.

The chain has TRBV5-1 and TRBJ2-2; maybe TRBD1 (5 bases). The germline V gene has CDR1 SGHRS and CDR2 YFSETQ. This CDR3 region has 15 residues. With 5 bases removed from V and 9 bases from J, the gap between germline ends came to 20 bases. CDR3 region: CASRMDGASVRELFF. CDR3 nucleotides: TGCGCCAGCAGGATGGATGGGGCATCAGTCCGGGAGCTGTTTTTT.

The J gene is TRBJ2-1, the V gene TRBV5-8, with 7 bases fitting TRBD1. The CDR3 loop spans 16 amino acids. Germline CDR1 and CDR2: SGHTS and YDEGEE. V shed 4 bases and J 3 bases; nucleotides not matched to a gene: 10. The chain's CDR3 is CASSLETGPLYNEQFF. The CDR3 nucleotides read TGTGCCAGCAGCCTTGAGACAGGGCCCCTCTACAATGAGCAGTTCTTC. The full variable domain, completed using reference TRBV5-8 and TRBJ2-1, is EAGVTQSPTHLIKTRGQQATLRCSPISGHTSVYWYQQALGLGLQFLLWYDEGEERNRGNFPPRFSGRQFPNYSSELNVNALELEDSALYLCASSLETGPLYNEQFFGPGTRLTVL.

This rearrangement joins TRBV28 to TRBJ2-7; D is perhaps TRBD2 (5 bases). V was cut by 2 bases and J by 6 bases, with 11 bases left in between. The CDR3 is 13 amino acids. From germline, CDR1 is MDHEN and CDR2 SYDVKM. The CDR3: CASSLMRVSEQYF. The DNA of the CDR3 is TGTGCCAGCAGTTTAATGAGGGTGAGCGAGCAGTACTTC.

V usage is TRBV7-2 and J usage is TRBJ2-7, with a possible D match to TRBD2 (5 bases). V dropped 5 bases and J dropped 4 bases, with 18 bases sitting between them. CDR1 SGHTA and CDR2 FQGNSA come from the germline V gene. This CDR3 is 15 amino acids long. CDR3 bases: TGTGCCAGCAGCCTCGACGGCAAAAGGGAGTACGAGCAGTACTTC. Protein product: CASSLDGKREYEQYF.